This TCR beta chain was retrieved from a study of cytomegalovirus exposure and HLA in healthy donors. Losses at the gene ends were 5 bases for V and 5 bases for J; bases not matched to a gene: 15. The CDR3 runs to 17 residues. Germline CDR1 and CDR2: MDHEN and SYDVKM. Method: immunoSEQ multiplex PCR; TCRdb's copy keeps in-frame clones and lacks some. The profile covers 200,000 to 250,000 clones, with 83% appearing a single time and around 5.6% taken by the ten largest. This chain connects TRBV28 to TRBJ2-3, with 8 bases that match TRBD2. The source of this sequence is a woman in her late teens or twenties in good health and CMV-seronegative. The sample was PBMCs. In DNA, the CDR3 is TGTGCCAGCAGTGTGACTAGCGAAGGTCAACTTATAGATACGCAGTATTTT. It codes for CASSVTSEGQLIDTQYF.